This TCR beta chain was obtained from a study of T cells expressing NK-cell markers (dated by TCRdb to 2020 to 2022). For context, the study as a whole: TCR beta-chain repertoires were profiled in sorted CD3+CD56+NKG2C+, CD3+CD56+NKG2C- and CD3+CD56-NKG2C+ T-cell subsets from eight donors. Among the eight sequenced donors, only one was HCMV-seronegative, while the other seven were HCMV-seropositive. Libraries were sequenced as 2 x 150 bp reads on Illumina HiSeq 2000/2500, MiSeq or NextSeq. Randomly selected healthy volunteers, three men and five women, were used as the eight sequenced donors.

What the research found in general, with its limitations: Whether the expanded NKG2C-expressing T cell clones were specific for HCMV antigens remained unclear. In 6 or 7 donors, the dominant CD3+CD56+NKG2C+ clonotypes ranked among the top 10 CD8+ clonotypes, making up roughly 1.0-7.5% of CD8+ T cells. Those dominant clonotypes were again the most abundant among CD3+CD56-NKG2C+ cells in a few donors, at about 25-60.1%.

On this clonotype itself: The antigen it binds to is not known.

To determine HCMV serostatus, a commercial ELISA kit was used to detect HCMV-specific IgG in serum. Ficoll density gradient centrifugation was used to isolate peripheral blood mononuclear cells from blood. Sequenced using an Illumina HiSeq 2000. TCR beta cDNA libraries were prepared using 5'RACE template switching, which introduced a universal primer site and unique molecular identifiers. cDNA synthesis was primed from the TCR beta constant segment, followed by two successive PCR amplification steps. In the original analysis: MIGEC handled demultiplexing of the reads and grouping by UMI, while MiTCR was used to assemble and quantify clonotypes. To exclude erroneous sequences, any TCR cDNA sequence not supported by at least two reads was discarded. The tcR package was used for downstream repertoire analysis, and clonotypes were matched across fractions by CDR3 nucleotide sequence plus V segment. VDJmatch was used to annotate antigen specificity against VDJdb, with one amino acid substitution allowed in CDR3. The reads went through TCRdb reprocessing, and each CDR3 protein sequence gets one entry with no DNA. These V and J calls rely on TCRdb rather than the paper's analysis. This sample's listing comprises about 370,000 distinct CDR3 sequences. The ten largest make up about 10% of the sample.

The CDR3, cysteine through phenylalanine, is 14 amino acids long. The nucleotide record is missing. This TCR came from a woman in her 50s in good health. Donor details come from another sample of the same person, matched by shared clones. In this chain, TRBV12-3 or TRBV12-4 is recombined with TRBJ1-3. Sequencing input: blood T cells: a sorted CD56 or NKG2C T cell subset, CD4+ or CD8+ T cells, or bulk PBMC T cells (not recorded which). This receptor has the CDR3 CASSLSVGIDTIYF.